This record looks at one TCR beta chain sequence and its context. Its antigen is currently unknown. The PCR had 60 Vbeta and 13 Jbeta primers. This table comes from immunoSEQ multiplex PCR, and its TCRdb copy is limited to in-frame clones, with some not included. The sample yields some 130,000 clones, about 74% seen once. The length of the CDR3 is 14 residues. J lost 2 bases, V lost 3 bases, and 1 base had no gene match. CDR1 is PRHDT and CDR2 is FYEKMQ in the germline V gene (reference sequence). This sample stems from a study of cytomegalovirus exposure and HLA in healthy donors. Study-wide results and caveats: Most subjects' HLA-A and HLA-B alleles were reportedly predicted from TCR beta sequences. Researchers reported from a later analysis that most CMV-associated TCR beta chains appeared HLA-restricted.

Material: PBMCs. The J gene is TRBJ2-5, the V gene TRBV13; 9 bases are shared with TRBD1. This TCR was recovered from a woman aged 60-70 years in good health and CMV-seronegative. The CDR3 reads CASSFGTGQETQYF. The CDR3 DNA sequence: TGTGCCAGCAGCTTCGGGACAGGGCAAGAGACCCAGTACTTC.